This TCR beta chain was observed in a study of blood T cells in healthy people across ages. Study results and caveats: Researchers said unsorted PBMCs prevented a conclusive naive versus antigen-experienced comparison. Expanded clonotype shifts may have been confounded, as the donors had an unknown CMV status. TCR beta diversity, measured per million T cells, fell in a roughly linear way with age.

A second PCR, run for roughly 7 to 11 cycles, used a sample-barcoded 5' primer plus a J-beta primer mix. TCRdb independently ran MiXCR on the 5' RACE reads; one entry per CDR3 protein. Among over 1.5 million distinct CDR3 sequences listed, around 50% were seen once. For this clonotype: Its cognate antigen is unknown.

The CDR3 covers 15 residues. Germline V CDR1 and CDR2: SGHDN, FVKESK. The gene calls are TRBV14 and TRBJ2-7; D might be TRBD2 (5 bases). The J call may not be correct, given that the DNA end is closer to TRBJ2-5. This clonotype was sampled from a woman between 40 and 55 years old in good health. The material sequenced was blood. The DNA of the CDR3 is TGTGCCAGCAGCCAAGATTCCCGGCGGGCTGGGACCCAGTACTTC. Residues: CASSQDSRRAGTQYF.